This record concerns one T cell receptor (beta chain) sequence. The antigen is undetermined. The CDR3 runs 15 residues. V shed 7 bases and J shed 0 bases, with 16 bases lying between them. Germline lookup yields CDR1 LNHDA and CDR2 SQIVND (reference sequence). This entry belongs to a study of beta chain features in type 1 diabetes. Findings and limits, study-wide: When Type 1 diabetes patients were examined, their TCRB CDR3s proved moderately but significantly shorter in all four CD4+ subsets.

The study reverse transcribed the entire isolated RNA, so it sequenced expressed TCRB transcripts. The data were produced by immunoSEQ multiplex PCR, yet TCRdb's version contains in-frame clones alone and is incomplete. This sample has about 270,000 clones, with around an eighth found just once. The source material was naive CD4+ T cells from blood. V gene TRBV19 combines with J gene TRBJ2-7; D is perhaps TRBD1 (5 bases). The TCR was taken from a man aged 25 to 40 with type 1 diabetes. In DNA form, the CDR3 reads TGTGCCAGTACCGCGGAAGGGGCCCTCTCCTACGAGCAGTACTTC. It encodes CASTAEGALSYEQYF.